These 15 T cell receptor beta chains were all obtained from the same sample, sequenced in a study of cytomegalovirus exposure and HLA in healthy donors. PCR used 60 Vbeta primers and 13 Jbeta primers. Data came from immunoSEQ multiplex PCR; TCRdb stores just in-frame clones and leaves some out. The sample has about 170,000 clones, 77% seen once. Specimen: PBMCs. All receptors come from a female donor in good health and CMV-seronegative.

This rearrangement joins TRBV29-1 to TRBJ2-7; 11 nucleotides agree with TRBD2. Germline V gene data show CDR1 as SQVTM and CDR2 as ANQGSEA. CDR3 size: 16 residues. The trim removed 1 base at V and 2 bases at J, leaving 7 bases unmatched. The CDR3 nucleotides are TGCAGCGTTGAAGGCAAACTAGCGGGGGTCACCTACGAGCAGTACTTC. Its protein product is CSVEGKLAGVTYEQYF.

This chain links TRBV14 with TRBJ1-1, with no clear D. This CDR3 has 15 residues. CDR1 SGHDN and CDR2 FVKESK come from the germline V gene. Trimming removed 1 base at V and 3 bases at J, with 12 bases between. CDR3 loop: CASSQATGWYTEAFF. In nucleotides, the CDR3 is TGTGCCAGCAGCCAAGCCACGGGATGGTACACTGAAGCTTTCTTT.

The chain carries TRBV14 and TRBJ1-2; D gene uncertain. Germline V gene data show CDR1 as SGHDN and CDR2 as FVKESK. The CDR3 has 13 residues. Trimming pared 1 base from V and 5 bases from J, leaving 8 bases between. CDR3 sequence: CASSQVLGYGYTF. CDR3 nucleotides: TGTGCCAGCAGCCAAGTACTCGGGTATGGCTACACCTTC. Complete variable domain (other parts from reference TRBV14 and TRBJ1-2): EAGVTQFPSHSVIEKGQTVTLRCDPISGHDNLYWYRRVMGKEIKFLLHFVKESKQDESGMPNNRFLAERTGGTYSTLKVQPAELEDSGVYFCASSQVLGYGYTFGSGTRLTVV.

The V gene is TRBV28, the J gene TRBJ1-1; D may be TRBD1 (5 bases). V was shortened by 10 bases and J by 4 bases, with 28 bases between the two germline ends. Germline V gives CDR1 MDHEN, CDR2 SYDVKM. The CDR3 consists of 17 residues. Here the CDR3 DNA reads TGTGCCACCCTAATTCTCCGGCGGGGGAGTATAACCACTGAAGCTTTCTTT. Its protein product is CATLILRRGSITTEAFF.

The rearrangement joins TRBV5-1 to TRBJ1-3; 9 nucleotides align to TRBD1. There are 14 residues in the CDR3. Trimming took 4 bases from V and 8 from J; bases not matched to a gene: 7. CDR1 is SGHRS and CDR2 is YFSETQ in the germline V gene. The CDR3 sequence: CASSPDRGSDTIYF. The CDR3 DNA reads as TGCGCCAGCAGCCCCGACAGGGGGTCAGACACCATATATTTT.

This clone was found once. This chain uses TRBV21-1 with TRBJ1-3. TRBV21-1 is a listed pseudogene. The CDR3 loop spans 14 amino acids. CDR3 nucleotides: TGTGCCAGCAGCATCCCCCTCTCTGGAAACACCATATATTTT. It translates to CASSIPLSGNTIYF.

The V and J genes are TRBV15 and TRBJ2-2, with 13 bases that match TRBD2. The germline gives CDR1 LNHNV, CDR2 YYDKDF (reference sequence). V lost 4 bases and J lost 2; bases outside the gene matches: 1. The CDR3 extends over 16 amino acids. CDR3 sequence: CATSKGLAGNTGELFF. The CDR3 DNA reads as TGTGCCACCAGCAAGGGACTAGCGGGAAACACCGGGGAGCTGTTTTTT.

The V call is TRBV7-2, the J call TRBJ1-6; D perhaps matches TRBD1 (6 bases). V was trimmed by 5 bases and J by 10 bases, leaving 9 bases between them. The CDR3 runs 12 residues. Germline V gene data show CDR1 as SGHTA and CDR2 as FQGNSA. In DNA form, the CDR3 reads TGTGCCAGCAGCCTCAGGGGATCACCCCTCCACTTT. It specifies CASSLRGSPLHF.

The chain recombines TRBV18 with TRBJ2-3; TRBD2 matches 9 bases. Per the germline V gene, CDR1 is KGHSH and CDR2 is LQKENI. After removal of 0 bases from V and 6 bases from J, the junction contained 4 bases not matched to a gene. This CDR3 region has 15 residues. CDR3 sequence: CASSPPASGKDTQYF. CDR3 sequence (DNA): TGTGCCAGCTCACCACCCGCTAGCGGGAAGGATACGCAGTATTTT.

The chain combines TRBV9 with TRBJ2-3, with D maybe TRBD2 (6 bases). Germline loops: CDR1 SGDLS, CDR2 YYNGEE. Trimming removed 0 bases at V and 2 bases at J, with 10 bases between. This CDR3 contains 15 residues. CDR3 nucleotides: TGTGCCAGCAGCGTAGCAAGGGGACTCACAGATACGCAGTATTTT. Translation gives CASSVARGLTDTQYF.

The count of this clone is one. The chain employs TRBV4-2 and TRBJ2-1; TRBD2 aligns across 16 bases. There are 15 residues in the CDR3. The J segment lost 8 bases and the V segment lost 3 bases, leaving 1 base of the junction unmatched. The germline CDR1 and CDR2 sequences are LGHNA and YNFKEQ. This CDR3 is CASSQGLAGGDEQFF. The CDR3 DNA follows: TGTGCCAGCAGCCAGGGACTAGCGGGAGGGGATGAGCAGTTCTTC.

V is TRBV2 and J is TRBJ2-5; 8 bases map to TRBD2. Trimming removed 0 bases from V and 4 bases from J; junction bases left unmatched: 13. The CDR3 loop spans 18 amino acids. Looked up from germline, CDR1 is SNHLY and CDR2 is FYNNEI. The CDR3 bases are TGTGCCAGCAGTGAAGCGCTTTCGGTGGCGGGAGGAGGAGAGACCCAGTACTTC. Its protein product is CASSEALSVAGGGETQYF.

The J gene is TRBJ1-4, the V gene TRBV5-1; 8 nucleotides align to TRBD1. J gave up 8 bases and V 5 bases, and 11 bases lay outside the gene matches. Germline CDR1 reads SGHRS; CDR2 reads YFSETQ. The CDR3 extends over 15 amino acids. CDR3 residues: CASRYNGQGIEKLFF. CDR3 bases: TGCGCCAGCAGATATAATGGACAGGGCATCGAAAAACTGTTTTTT.

This clone was counted once. This rearrangement joins TRBV18 to TRBJ2-7, with D perhaps TRBD1 (5 bases). The CDR3 runs to 13 residues. CDR1 is KGHSH and CDR2 is LQKENI in the germline V gene. Trimming shortened V by 0 bases and J by 5 bases, and 8 bases separated the two germline ends. The CDR3 region has the DNA TGTGCCAGCTCACCACCGTCAGGGAACGAGCAGTACTTC. Translation: CASSPPSGNEQYF.

Concerning this clone: The junction differs from germline at one of its ends, possibly a read error. The chain links TRBV15 to TRBJ1-6; 7 bases map to TRBD1. The CDR3 runs to 17 residues. Germline CDR1 reads LNHNV; CDR2 reads YYDKDF (reference sequence). This CDR3 is CATSRDGVQGYISPPHF. In DNA form, the CDR3 reads TGTGCCACCAGCAGAGACGGAGTACAGGGGTATATTTCACCCCCCCACTTT.